This T cell receptor (beta chain) is from a study of blood T cell repertoires in COVID-19. Study-level background: Samples representing acute and convalescent COVID-19 were sourced from the United States, Italy and Spain.

Germline assignment: CDR1 DFQATT and CDR2 SNEGSKA (reference sequence). This CDR3 contains 13 residues. The germline V and J ends were trimmed by 3 bases and 3 bases, with 11 bases remaining between them. Authors' analysis steps: Amplification of reference gene primers provided the estimated nucleated cell counts. Assay: immunoSEQ multiplex PCR; the TCRdb copy retains only in-frame clones and omits some. The V and J calls and clone size are taken from that table; D and trimming were inferred from the DNA. Among about 430,000 clones listed, over 75% were seen once. The V gene is TRBV20-1, the J gene TRBJ1-2, with D tentatively TRBD1 (6 bases). The specimen was PBMCs or T cells enriched from blood (not recorded which). This receptor was identified in a woman between 25 and 40 years old with acute COVID-19. The CDR3 region has the DNA TGCAGTGCTAGTTCGCAGGGGCACTATGGCTACACCTTC. This encodes CSASSQGHYGYTF.